Presented here are 11 T cell receptor beta chains from one specimen sequenced in a study of blood T cell repertoires in COVID-19. TCRdb keeps only in-frame clones here, not all; method: immunoSEQ multiplex PCR. The repertoire holds some 70,000 clones, with around nine tenths as singletons. Sequenced: PBMCs or T cells enriched from blood (not recorded which). These receptors were collected from a woman aged 40 to 50 who had recovered from COVID-19.

This rearrangement joins TRBV5-1 to TRBJ1-3, with 7 positions matching TRBD1. Germline CDR1 reads SGHRS; CDR2 reads YFSETQ. The V gene end was trimmed by 0 bases and the J gene end by 2 bases; junction bases not matched to a gene: 2. This CDR3 has 15 residues. DNA of the CDR3: TGCGCCAGCAGCTTGGAGGGGACAGCTGGAAACACCATATATTTT. It translates to CASSLEGTAGNTIYF.

Written as DNA, the CDR3 is TGTGCCAGCACCACAACAGGGAGAGCTAACTATGGCTACACCTTC. It yields the protein CASTTTGRANYGYTF. The chain combines TRBV2 with TRBJ1-2, with D maybe TRBD1 (6 bases). Germline CDR1 reads SNHLY; CDR2 reads FYNNEI. V lost 7 bases and J 0 bases, leaving 15 bases between the germline ends. This CDR3 region has 15 residues.

The chain is built from TRBV6-5 and TRBJ1-6; no reliable D call. The CDR3 runs to 15 residues. Germline V gene sequence: CDR1 MNHEY, CDR2 SVGAGI. V lost 2 bases and J 4 bases, leaving 9 bases between the germline ends. This chain's CDR3 is CASSYGVSYNSPLHF. In DNA, the CDR3 is TGTGCCAGCAGTTACGGAGTTTCATATAATTCACCCCTCCACTTT.

This clone was detected a few times. V and J are TRBV28 and TRBJ2-1, with D unresolved. The CDR3 totals 12 residues. V was clipped by 3 bases and J by 4 bases, with 4 bases between them. Germline CDR1 reads MDHEN; CDR2 reads SYDVKM. CDR3 protein: CASSFEYNEQFF. The CDR3 region has the DNA TGTGCCAGCAGTTTTGAGTACAATGAGCAGTTCTTC. The variable domain in full, completed from reference TRBV28 and TRBJ2-1, reads DVKVTQSSRYLVKRTGEKVFLECVQDMDHENMFWYRQDPGLGLRLIYFSYDVKMKEKGDIPEGYSVSREKKERFSLILESASTNQTSMYLCASSFEYNEQFFGPGTRLTVL.

V gene TRBV7-9 combines with J gene TRBJ1-5, with 7 bases aligning to TRBD1. The germline V gene encodes CDR1 SEHNR and CDR2 FQNEAQ (reference sequence). Losses at the gene ends were 5 bases for V and 4 bases for J; bases not matched to a gene: 5. The CDR3 extends over 14 amino acids. CDR3: CASSNEQGNQPQHF. The CDR3 coding sequence is TGTGCCAGCAGCAACGAACAGGGGAATCAGCCCCAGCATTTT.

This clone was observed a single time. The chain is built from TRBV5-4 and TRBJ1-2; D may be TRBD1 (5 bases). The V and J ends lost 9 bases and 2 bases respectively, with 23 bases between them. This CDR3 is built from 16 residues. Looked up from germline, CDR1 is SGHNT and CDR2 is YYREEE (reference sequence). CDR3 region: CATNRRLDSSNYGYTF. The CDR3 nucleotides are TGTGCCACCAATAGAAGATTAGACAGCTCAAACTATGGCTACACCTTC.

The rearrangement links TRBV6-6 to TRBJ2-7; D might be TRBD2 (6 bases). This CDR3 region has 13 residues. CDR1 is MNHNY and CDR2 is SVGAGI in the germline V gene (reference sequence). V lost 5 bases to trimming and J lost 3 bases, with 11 bases between them. The DNA of the CDR3 is TGTGCCAGCAGTCTCCAGGGAGGCTACGAGCAGTACTTC. Translated: CASSLQGGYEQYF.

The chain has TRBV11-2 and TRBJ2-1; maybe TRBD2 (6 bases). Germline V lookup: CDR1 SGHAT, CDR2 FQNNGV. Trimming took off 5 bases at V and 9 bases at J, with 17 bases between the two ends. CDR3 length equals 14 residues. CDR3 bases: TGTGCCAGCAGCCCCGGGGGACCACTGGGTGAGCAGTTCTTC. Translation: CASSPGGPLGEQFF.

The J gene is TRBJ2-2, the V gene TRBV6-5; maybe TRBD2 (6 bases). CDR1 is MNHEY, CDR2 SVGAGI, per germline. V was cut by 3 bases and J by 10 bases, with 15 bases left in between. This CDR3 comprises 14 residues. The CDR3 sequence is CASSYLQRAQELFF. CDR3 bases: TGTGCCAGCAGTTATCTACAGCGGGCTCAGGAGCTGTTTTTT.

The chain combines TRBV29-1 with TRBJ2-2; a possible D gene is TRBD2 (5 bases). The V end lost 7 bases, the J end lost 7 bases, and 13 bases lay between the germline ends. The CDR3 sequence is 12 residues long. The germline V gene encodes CDR1 SQVTM and CDR2 ANQGSEA. CDR3 coding DNA: TGCAGCGCCGCAACGGGGATCGGGGAGCTGTTTTTT. Protein: CSAATGIGELFF.

V usage is TRBV5-5 and J usage is TRBJ2-3; D possibly corresponds to TRBD2 (6 bases). Germline V gene lookup returns CDR1 SGHKS and CDR2 YYEKEE (reference sequence). This CDR3 region has 17 residues. V lost 4 bases and J lost 2, with 20 bases in between. The CDR3, as DNA: TGTGCCAGCAGCCGACGAGCTGGGGGGAGCCTCACAGATACGCAGTATTTT. This encodes CASSRRAGGSLTDTQYF.